Each of the 13 T cell receptor beta chains below was sequenced from the same sample in a study of cytomegalovirus exposure and HLA in healthy donors. PCR employed 60 Vbeta and 13 Jbeta primers. Here immunoSEQ multiplex PCR was the method, and the copy in TCRdb shows in-frame clones only, minus some. Of 150,000 to 200,000 clones listed, about 80% are singletons. The source material was PBMCs. Receptors were obtained from a woman aged 40 to 50 in good health and CMV-seronegative.

The chain joins TRBV18 to TRBJ2-3, with unresolved D. Germline lookup yields CDR1 KGHSH and CDR2 LQKENI. The CDR3 totals 15 residues. Between the trimmed V and J ends, which lost 3 bases and 2 bases, there was a span of 12 bases. CDR3 sequence (DNA): TGTGCCAGCTCACCCGACGGGTCCTCCACAGATACGCAGTATTTT. This codes for CASSPDGSSTDTQYF.

The table lists this clone with a few counts. The chain uses TRBV7-2 and TRBJ1-1; weak D call: TRBD1 (5 bases). The V and J ends lost 5 bases and 5 bases respectively, with 15 bases between them. Looked up from germline, CDR1 is SGHTA and CDR2 is FQGNSA. The CDR3 consists of 14 residues. The CDR3 DNA sequence: TGTGCCAGCAGCCCCCAAGGGGTGGGTACTGAAGCTTTCTTT. Amino acid sequence: CASSPQGVGTEAFF.

The chain uses TRBV7-8 and TRBJ2-3; TRBD1 matches at 9 bases. This CDR3 has 17 amino acids. V gave up 0 bases and J gave up 4 bases; unmatched junction bases: 8. Germline V CDR1 and CDR2: SGHVS, FQNEAQ. The CDR3 nucleotides are TGTGCCAGCAGCTTAGCCAGGTGGGGACAGGGTGCAGATACGCAGTATTTT. This translates into CASSLARWGQGADTQYF. Full variable domain (rest looked up from reference TRBV7-8 and TRBJ2-3): GAGVSQSPRYKVAKRGQDVALRCDPISGHVSLFWYQQALGQGPEFLTYFQNEAQLDKSGLPSDRFFAERPEGSVSTLKIQRTQQEDSAVYLCASSLARWGQGADTQYFGPGTRLTVL.

The rearrangement joins TRBV5-1 to TRBJ2-2; D not resolved. CDR1 is SGHRS, CDR2 YFSETQ, per germline. Trimming shortened V by 0 bases and J by 1 base, and 4 bases separated the two germline ends. The length of the CDR3 is 14 residues. As DNA, the CDR3 is TGCGCCAGCAGCTTGGACATGAACACCGGGGAGCTGTTTTTT. Protein sequence: CASSLDMNTGELFF.

The chain combines TRBV12-1 with TRBJ1-3. TRBV12-1 is designated a pseudogene. The CDR3 has 22 amino acids. CDR3 coding DNA: TGTGCCAGCAGCCCCTTCGGCGTTGGGGGGGAGGGACACACAGGCTCTGGAAACACCATATATTTT. It codes for CASSPFGVGGEGHTGSGNTIYF.

The CDR3 protein is CASSETVSKAFF. CDR3 DNA sequence: TGTGCCAGCAGTGAGACAGTTTCGAAAGCTTTCTTT. The rearrangement joins TRBV6-1 to TRBJ1-1; maybe TRBD1 (5 bases). Germline V gene sequence: CDR1 MNHNS, CDR2 SASEGT. The germline V and J ends were trimmed by 3 bases and 9 bases, with 11 bases remaining between them. The CDR3 has 12 residues.

The chain combines TRBV9 with TRBJ1-2, with TRBD1 matching 12 bases. CDR3 size: 16 residues. Unmatched junction bases numbered 8, after V lost 4 bases and J lost 4 bases. CDR1 SGDLS and CDR2 YYNGEE come from the germline V gene. The CDR3 region has the DNA TGTGCCAGCAGCTCCGGGACAGGGGGCTTTGGCTATGGCTACACCTTC. It codes for CASSSGTGGFGYGYTF. Supplemented by reference TRBV9 and TRBJ1-2, the full variable domain reads DSGVTQTPKHLITATGQRVTLRCSPRSGDLSVYWYQQSLDQGLQFLIQYYNGEERAKGNILERFSAQQFPDLHSELNLSSLELGDSALYFCASSSGTGGFGYGYTFGSGTRLTVV.

The J gene is TRBJ1-1, the V gene TRBV18, with TRBD1 matching 10 bases. The CDR3 spans 18 residues. Germline V lookup: CDR1 KGHSH, CDR2 LQKENI. V gave up 4 bases and J gave up 3 bases; unmatched junction bases: 14. The CDR3 nucleotides are TGTGCCAGCTCACTCTACTCTGGGACAGGGGTTAGTTACACTGAAGCTTTCTTT. Translating gives CASSLYSGTGVSYTEAFF.

The rearrangement uses TRBV5-4 and TRBJ1-2; TRBD1 agrees at 7 bases. Unmatched junction bases numbered 6, after V lost 2 bases and J lost 2 bases. The CDR3 contains 15 residues. Germline CDR1 SGHNT, CDR2 YYREEE (reference sequence). CDR3 sequence (DNA): TGTGCCAGCAGCTTAAGGACAGGACCCAACTATGGCTACACCTTC. Protein product: CASSLRTGPNYGYTF.

This sequence joins TRBV2 and TRBJ1-6; D gene uncertain. Trimming removed 5 bases at V and 9 bases at J, with 5 bases between. From germline, CDR1 is SNHLY and CDR2 FYNNEI. The CDR3 is made up of 11 amino acids. The CDR3 region is CASSSFSPLHF. CDR3 nucleotide sequence: TGTGCCAGCAGTTCTTTTTCACCCCTCCACTTT.

CDR3: CASSLTGTASSGANVLTF. As DNA, the CDR3 is TGCGCCAGCAGCTTAACCGGGACAGCGTCCTCTGGGGCCAACGTCCTGACTTTC. The genes are TRBV5-1 and TRBJ2-6; 7 bases are a match to TRBD1. Germline CDR1 reads SGHRS; CDR2 reads YFSETQ. Germline trimming cut 2 bases from V and 0 bases from J; bases unmatched to any gene: 8. This CDR3 spans 18 amino acids.

This rearrangement joins TRBV5-4 to TRBJ2-7, with 10 nucleotides matching TRBD1. The CDR3 contains 14 residues. Unmatched junction bases numbered 3, after V lost 4 bases and J lost 2 bases. From germline, CDR1 is SGHNT and CDR2 YYREEE (reference sequence). The DNA for the CDR3 is TGTGCCAGCAGCCCAGGGACAGGGGCCTACGAGCAGTACGTC. This translates into CASSPGTGAYEQYV.

This chain connects TRBV29-1 to TRBJ2-5; 10 nucleotides match TRBD2. The DNA matches TRBJ2-7 better at its end, which makes the J call doubtful. This CDR3 has 13 residues. Germline V gene data show CDR1 as SQVTM and CDR2 as ANQGSEA. CDR3 bases: TGCAGCGTCGCTAGCGGGAGTCGCTACGAGCAGTACTTC. Its translation is CSVASGSRYEQYF.